The clone carrying this T cell receptor (beta chain) was detected only once. The data are from a study of blood T cell repertoires in COVID-19. Measured with immunoSEQ multiplex PCR; TCRdb has only the in-frame clones, and not every one. In the table there are a few hundred thousand clones, around 93% of which are singletons. Enrollees, roughly 18 to 95 years old, lived in about two dozen US areas. Participants had their cohort set by participant-reported clinical history. This receptor was taken from a human donor in a cohort exposed to, infected with or recovered from COVID-19 (not recorded which). The donor label of this sample is uncertain. The source material was PBMCs or T cells enriched from blood (not recorded which).

In DNA, the CDR3 is TGTGCCAGCAGCCAACAGGGGGCAGGGGAGCAGTACTTC. It encodes CASSQQGAGEQYF. The rearrangement joins TRBV7-9 to TRBJ2-7; TRBD1 matches at 9 bases. With 5 bases clipped from V and 7 bases from J, the junction kept 6 bases outside the gene matches. CDR3 length equals 13 residues. Germline CDR1 SEHNR, CDR2 FQNEAQ (reference sequence).